Described below is a single TCR beta chain sequence and its context. The antigen remains undetermined. Each CDR3 protein gets one entry after TCRdb re-called the 5' RACE reads with MiXCR. The data hold 250,000 to 300,000 distinct CDR3 sequences, with roughly 16% observed a single time. This sample is drawn from a study of T-cell memory formation after mild COVID-19. Study observations and caveats: Chiefly within CM and EM were the contracting CD4+ clones; CD8+ ones were within EMRA.

The CDR3 sequence is 15 residues long. V dropped 5 bases and J dropped 4 bases, with 17 bases sitting between them. The chain employs TRBV12-3 or TRBV12-4 and TRBJ1-2, with D tentatively TRBD1 (6 bases). This receptor was obtained from a man younger than 35 who had mild COVID-19 (a few samples of this study predate the infection). Cell type and time point are not known. Sequenced sample: PBMCs or a T cell subset sorted from them (not recorded which). CDR3 amino acids: CASSPGAGGTYGYTF. The CDR3 DNA reads TGTGCCAGCAGTCCGGGGGCGGGAGGGACCTATGGCTACACCTTC.